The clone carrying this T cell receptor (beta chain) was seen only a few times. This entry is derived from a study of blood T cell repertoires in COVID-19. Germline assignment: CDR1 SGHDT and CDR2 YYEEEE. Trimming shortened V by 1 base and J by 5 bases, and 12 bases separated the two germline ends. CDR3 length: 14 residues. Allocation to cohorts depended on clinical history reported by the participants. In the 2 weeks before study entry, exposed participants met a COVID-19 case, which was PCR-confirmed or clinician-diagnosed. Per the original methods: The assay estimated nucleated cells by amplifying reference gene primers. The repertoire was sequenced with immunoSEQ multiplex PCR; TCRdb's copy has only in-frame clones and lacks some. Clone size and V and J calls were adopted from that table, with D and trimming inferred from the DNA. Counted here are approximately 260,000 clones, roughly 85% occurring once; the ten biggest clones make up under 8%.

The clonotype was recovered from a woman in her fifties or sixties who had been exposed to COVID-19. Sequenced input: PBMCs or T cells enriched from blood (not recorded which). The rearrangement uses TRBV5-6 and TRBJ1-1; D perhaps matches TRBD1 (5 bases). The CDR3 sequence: CASSLFAGRTEAFF. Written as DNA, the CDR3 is TGTGCCAGCAGCTTGTTTGCAGGGCGAACTGAAGCTTTCTTT.